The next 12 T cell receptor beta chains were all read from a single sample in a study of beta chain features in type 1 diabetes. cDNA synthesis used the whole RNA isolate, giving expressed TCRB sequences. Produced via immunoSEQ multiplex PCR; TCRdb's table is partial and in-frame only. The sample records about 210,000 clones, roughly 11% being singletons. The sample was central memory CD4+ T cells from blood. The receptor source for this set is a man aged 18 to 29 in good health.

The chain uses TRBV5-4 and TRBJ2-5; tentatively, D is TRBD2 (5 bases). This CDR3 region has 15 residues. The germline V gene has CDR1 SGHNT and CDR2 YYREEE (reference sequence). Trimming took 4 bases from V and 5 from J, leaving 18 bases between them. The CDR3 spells CASSRSAGTEETQYF. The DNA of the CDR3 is TGTGCCAGCAGCCGATCGGCGGGCACGGAGGAGACCCAGTACTTC.

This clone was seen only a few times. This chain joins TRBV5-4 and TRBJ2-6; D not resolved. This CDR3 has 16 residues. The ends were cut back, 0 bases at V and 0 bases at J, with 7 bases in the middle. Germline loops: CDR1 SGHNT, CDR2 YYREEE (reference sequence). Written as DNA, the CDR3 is TGTGCCAGCAGCTTGGCAGGTTCCTCTGGGGCCAACGTCCTGACTTTC. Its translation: CASSLAGSSGANVLTF.

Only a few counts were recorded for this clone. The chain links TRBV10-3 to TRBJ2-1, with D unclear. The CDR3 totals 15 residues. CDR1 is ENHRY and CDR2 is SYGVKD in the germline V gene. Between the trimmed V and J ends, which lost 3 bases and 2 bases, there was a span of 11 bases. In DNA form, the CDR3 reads TGTGCCATCAGTGACAGTTTGCCTACCTACAATGAGCAGTTCTTC. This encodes CAISDSLPTYNEQFF.

Here the CDR3 reads CASKEAWTSGANVLTF. CDR3 DNA: TGTGCCAGCAAGGAGGCGTGGACCTCTGGGGCCAACGTCCTGACTTTC. The chain recombines TRBV28 with TRBJ2-6; tentative D call: TRBD2 (5 bases). CDR3 size: 16 residues. V shed 7 bases and J shed 0 bases, with 13 bases lying between them. Per germline, CDR1 MDHEN and CDR2 SYDVKM.

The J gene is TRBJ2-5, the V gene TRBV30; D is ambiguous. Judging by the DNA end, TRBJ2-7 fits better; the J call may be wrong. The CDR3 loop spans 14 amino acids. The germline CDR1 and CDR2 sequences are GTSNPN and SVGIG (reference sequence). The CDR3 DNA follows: TGTGCCTGGAGTGTACCTCTGAAGGGCTTCGAGCAGTACTTC. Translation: CAWSVPLKGFEQYF.

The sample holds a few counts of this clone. The CDR3 reads CASRGDPYDPFF. The CDR3 DNA sequence: TGTGCCAGCAGAGGAGACCCCTACGACCCGTTCTTC. The rearrangement joins TRBV2 to TRBJ2-1; D unresolved. Between the trimmed V and J ends, which lost 6 bases and 15 bases, there was a span of 18 bases. CDR3 size: 12 residues. The germline CDR1 and CDR2 sequences are SNHLY and FYNNEI.

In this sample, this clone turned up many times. CDR3 DNA sequence: TGCGCCAGCAGCTCCTCCTCGGCAGACTATGGCTACACCTTC. Translating it yields CASSSSSADYGYTF. This rearrangement joins TRBV5-1 to TRBJ1-2; D is unclear. This CDR3 has 14 residues. Trimming took 3 bases from V and 3 from J, leaving 12 bases between them. In germline, CDR1 is SGHRS, CDR2 YFSETQ.

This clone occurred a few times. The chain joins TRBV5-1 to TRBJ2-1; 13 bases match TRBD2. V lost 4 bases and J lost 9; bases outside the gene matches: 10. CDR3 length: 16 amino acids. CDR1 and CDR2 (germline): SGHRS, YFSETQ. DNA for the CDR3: TGCGCCAGCAGCGGAGGACTAGCGGGAGATAGAGGTGAGCAGTTCTTC. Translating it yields CASSGGLAGDRGEQFF.

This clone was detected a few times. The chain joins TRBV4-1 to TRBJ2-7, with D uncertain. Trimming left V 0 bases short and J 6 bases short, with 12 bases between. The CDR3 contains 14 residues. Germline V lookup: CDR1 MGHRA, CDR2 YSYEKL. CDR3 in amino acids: CASSQDARLLEQYF. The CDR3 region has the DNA TGCGCCAGCAGCCAAGATGCCCGGCTTCTCGAGCAGTACTTC.

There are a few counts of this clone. The CDR3 DNA reads TGTGCCTGGAGAAGTTATCGGGGGAGAACTGAAGCTTTCTTT. Protein product: CAWRSYRGRTEAFF. The V call is TRBV30, the J call TRBJ1-1; D possibly corresponds to TRBD1 (5 bases). The CDR3 sequence is 14 residues long. V lost 3 bases to trimming and J lost 5 bases, with 16 bases between them. Germline-derived CDR1 and CDR2 are GTSNPN and SVGIG (reference sequence).

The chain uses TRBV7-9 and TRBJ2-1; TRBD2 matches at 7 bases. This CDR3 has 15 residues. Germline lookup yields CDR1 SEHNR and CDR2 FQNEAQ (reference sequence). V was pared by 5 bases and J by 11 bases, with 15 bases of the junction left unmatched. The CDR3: CASSRYFPPREKQFF. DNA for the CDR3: TGTGCCAGCAGCCGTTATTTCCCCCCGCGGGAGAAGCAGTTCTTC. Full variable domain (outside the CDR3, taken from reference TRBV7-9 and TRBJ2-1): DTGVSQNPRHKITKRGQNVTFRCDPISEHNRLYWYRQTLGQGPEFLTYFQNEAQLEKSRLLSDRFSAERPKGSFSTLEIQRTEQGDSAMYLCASSRYFPPREKQFFGPGTRLTVL.

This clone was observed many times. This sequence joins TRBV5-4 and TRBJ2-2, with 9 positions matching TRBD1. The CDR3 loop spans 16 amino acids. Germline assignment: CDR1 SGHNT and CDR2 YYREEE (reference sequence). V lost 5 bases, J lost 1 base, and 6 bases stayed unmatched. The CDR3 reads CASRRGTGRNTGELFF. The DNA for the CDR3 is TGTGCCAGCAGACGTGGGACAGGGAGGAACACCGGGGAGCTGTTTTTT.